A selection of T cell receptor beta chains follows, all from one sample in a study of cytomegalovirus exposure and HLA in healthy donors. Clones were sequenced by immunoSEQ multiplex PCR, and TCRdb holds only the in-frame ones, with some missing. The table includes approximately 130,000 clones, 82% detected once. Sequenced material: PBMCs. Source of these receptors: a woman aged 18-29 years in good health and CMV-seronegative. Each CDR3 is given with its conserved first and last residue. D genes are given only for firm matches. The listing skips clone size in some rows; elsewhere it reads once, few, many or a size class.

CDR3 length,V gene,J gene,clone size,D gene,CDR3 DNA,CDR3 protein
14,TRBV6-5,TRBJ2-7,NA,TRBD2,TGTGCCAGCAGTTACCTGGAGGGAGGGAGCGAGCAGTACTTC,CASSYLEGGSEQYF
15,TRBV5-1,TRBJ2-1,NA,TRBD2,TGCGCCAGCAGCTTCGGGCTAGCGGACTACAATGAGCAGTTCTTC,CASSFGLADYNEQFF
17,TRBV6-1,TRBJ1-3,NA,NA,TGTGCCAGCAGTGATTCTCGGACAGAGCCCTCTGGAAACACCATATATTTT,CASSDSRTEPSGNTIYF
18,TRBV5-8,TRBJ1-2,NA,NA,TGTGCCAGCAGCTTGGCCAATCGGCGACAACCCGCTAACTATGGCTACACCTTC,CASSLANRRQPANYGYTF
15,TRBV6-6,TRBJ2-7,NA,TRBD1,TGTGCCAGCAGTTACTCAGGGACAGGAAGCTACGAGCAGTACTTC,CASSYSGTGSYEQYF
16,TRBV19,TRBJ2-1,NA,TRBD2,TGTGCCAGTAGTGCCCAACTAGCGGTTTCCTACAATGAGCAGTTCTTC,CASSAQLAVSYNEQFF
14,TRBV19,TRBJ2-7,NA,NA,TGTGCCAGTACCGACCGACCGGGTCCCTACGAGCAGTACTTC,CASTDRPGPYEQYF
13,TRBV18,TRBJ1-2,NA,NA,TGTGCCAGCTCAAAGGTCGAGGACTATGGCTACACCTTC,CASSKVEDYGYTF
16,TRBV5-4,TRBJ1-2,NA,NA,TGTGCCAGCAGCTTGGGACCTCGGACAGCTAACTATGGCTACACCTTC,CASSLGPRTANYGYTF
17,TRBV5-6,TRBJ1-5,NA,NA,TGTGCCAGCAGCTTGGGGGGGCCGATTGGCAGCAATCAGCCCCAGCATTTT,CASSLGGPIGSNQPQHF
15,TRBV6-5,TRBJ1-2,NA,NA,TGTGCCAGCAGTTACTTTCCGGGAACTAACTATGGCTACACCTTC,CASSYFPGTNYGYTF
15,TRBV7-9,TRBJ1-1,NA,NA,TGTGCCAGCAGTTCAGCGAGCGGCAAGCTCACTGAAGCTTTCTTT,CASSSASGKLTEAFF
13,TRBV6-1,TRBJ2-7,NA,NA,TGTGCCAGCACCCGAGGACTCGCCTACGAGCAGTACTTC,CASTRGLAYEQYF
13,TRBV6-1,TRBJ1-1,once,NA,TGTGCCAGCAGCTACGCCCGGGGGACTGAAGCTTTCTTT,CASSYARGTEAFF
15,TRBV5-1,TRBJ2-5,NA,TRBD2,TGCGCCAGCAGCTTGGGACTAGCGGGAGGTGAGACCCAGTACTTC,CASSLGLAGGETQYF
14,TRBV30,TRBJ1-4,NA,NA,TGTGCCTGGAGTGTAGGAGCCGCGGGAGGAAAACTGTTTTTT,CAWSVGAAGGKLFF
14,TRBV11-2,TRBJ2-4,NA,TRBD1,TGTGCCAGCAGCCCCCCGGGACAGGGGGCTGGTCAGTACTTC,CASSPPGQGAGQYF
13,TRBV5-4,TRBJ2-1,NA,NA,TGTGCCAGCAGGGGGCAGGGCTACAATGAGCAGTTCTTC,CASRGQGYNEQFF
13,TRBV29-1,TRBJ2-7,NA,NA,TGCAGCGTTGCCCGGACGGGAACCTACGAGCAGTACTTC,CSVARTGTYEQYF
14,TRBV5-8,TRBJ1-1,NA,NA,TGTGCCAGCAGCTTCCGAGGGAGGGACACTGAAGCTTTCTTT,CASSFRGRDTEAFF
13,TRBV5-1,TRBJ1-3,NA,TRBD1,TGCGCCAGCAGCTCGAACAGGGGGAACACCATATATTTT,CASSSNRGNTIYF
14,TRBV11-1,TRBJ1-2,NA,NA,TGTGCCAGCAGCCGCGCACCAGGAACCAAAGGCTACACCTTC,CASSRAPGTKGYTF
16,TRBV4-1,TRBJ1-5,NA,NA,TGCGCCAGCAGCCAAGTCCTGGGAGGGAAATATCAGCCCCAGCATTTT,CASSQVLGGKYQPQHF
16,TRBV21-1,TRBJ2-2,few,NA,TGTGCCAGCAGCAAACTTCGACAGGGTCAATCCGGGGAGCTGTTTTTT,CASSKLRQGQSGELFF
15,TRBV15,TRBJ1-4,NA,TRBD1,TGTGCCACCAGCAGAGCCGGGACAGAGGGTGAAAAACTGTTTTTT,CATSRAGTEGEKLFF
16,TRBV10-3,TRBJ2-7,NA,NA,TGTGCCATCAGTGAGTATAGAAGGGACAACCCCTACGAGCAGTACTTC,CAISEYRRDNPYEQYF
16,TRBV11-2,TRBJ2-1,NA,TRBD1,TGTGCCAGCAGCTCAATACCGGGACAGGACAGGAATGAGCAGTTCTTC,CASSSIPGQDRNEQFF
14,TRBV13,TRBJ1-4,NA,TRBD1,TGTGCCAGCAGCTCCCGGACAGGGGGTGAAAAACTGTTTTTT,CASSSRTGGEKLFF
13,TRBV27,TRBJ1-1,NA,NA,TGTGCCAGCGGATGGACAGAGAACACTGAAGCTTTCTTT,CASGWTENTEAFF
14,TRBV6-6,TRBJ2-7,NA,NA,TGTGCCAGCAGTCAGGGGACATATTTCTACGAGCAGTACTTC,CASSQGTYFYEQYF
13,TRBV6-5,TRBJ1-2,once,NA,TGTGCCAGCAGTTACGTTAGAGGCTATGGCTACACCTTC,CASSYVRGYGYTF